These 12 T cell receptor beta chains originate from one sample sequenced in a study of CD8 T cells in ankylosing spondylitis. Study-level points and caveats: A TCR beta motif of roughly eight highly homologous variants appeared characteristic of ankylosing spondylitis blood.

Antigens of these TCRs are unknown. TCRdb called the 5' RACE reads again in MiXCR, with one record for every CDR3 protein. The table lists some 330,000 distinct CDR3 sequences, roughly 8% of them singletons, with 13% to 15% in the top ten. The sample consisted of blood, either unsorted or a sorted T cell fraction (not recorded which). The receptors here all came from a male donor with ankylosing spondylitis.

This clonotype was observed a handful of times. V usage is TRBV5-1 and J usage is TRBJ1-5, with D perhaps matching TRBD1 (6 bases). Trimming removed 1 base from V and 4 bases from J, with 12 bases in between. In germline, CDR1 is SGHRS, CDR2 YFSETQ. The CDR3 totals 15 residues. CDR3 sequence reads: CASSLTGTPNQPQHF. The CDR3 DNA reads TGCGCCAGCAGCTTGACCGGGACACCGAATCAGCCCCAGCATTTT.

This clonotype came up a few times. V usage is TRBV7-9 and J usage is TRBJ2-5, with D perhaps matching TRBD1 or TRBD2 (5 bases each). Germline V gene lookup returns CDR1 SEHNR and CDR2 FQNEAQ (reference sequence). The CDR3 runs 15 residues. Trimming took 5 bases from V and 5 from J, leaving 18 bases between them. The CDR3 coding sequence is TGTGCCAGCAGCACGGGACCCCTCGATTTTGAGACCCAGTACTTC. It yields the protein CASSTGPLDFETQYF.

In this sample, this clonotype turned up many times. The chain couples TRBV25-1 to TRBJ1-1; D not resolved. This CDR3 is built from 14 residues. Germline V gives CDR1 MGHDK, CDR2 SYGVNS. Trimming shortened V by 1 base and J by 9 bases, and 15 bases separated the two germline ends. The DNA for the CDR3 is TGTGCCAGCAGTGAATTTGCTCCGACGGGCAAAGCTTTCTTT. It is translated as CASSEFAPTGKAFF.

This clonotype has a count of ten or more. The genes are TRBV10-2 and TRBJ2-5; the D call may be TRBD1 or TRBD2 (7 bases each). CDR3 length: 14 amino acids. CDR1 and CDR2 (germline): WSHSY, SAAADI. V was shortened by 5 bases and J by 4 bases, with 14 bases between the two germline ends. As DNA, the CDR3 is TGCGCCAGCAGTCGACAGGGAGGGGGAGAGACCCAGTACTTC. Its protein product is CASSRQGGGETQYF.

This chain links TRBV6-5 with TRBJ2-7; D call uncertain. The germline V and J ends were trimmed by 8 bases and 3 bases, with 8 bases remaining between them. This CDR3 has 11 amino acids. Germline CDR1 reads MNHEY; CDR2 reads SVGAGI. The CDR3 reads CASVNDYEQYF. CDR3 sequence (DNA): TGTGCCAGCGTCAACGACTACGAGCAGTACTTC.

This clonotype was recorded a few times. The chain has TRBV27 and TRBJ2-2; possibly TRBD2 for D (7 bases). The germline CDR1 and CDR2 sequences are MNHEY and SMNVEV (reference sequence). V dropped 5 bases and J dropped 5 bases, with 15 bases sitting between them. There are 15 residues in the CDR3. CDR3 sequence (DNA): TGTGCCAGCAGTCCCCCGGGGGGCAGGACCGGGGAGCTGTTTTTT. This translates into CASSPPGGRTGELFF.

The rearrangement links TRBV11-3 to TRBJ2-1; 9 nucleotides agree with TRBD2. Per the germline V gene, CDR1 is SGHNT and CDR2 is YENEEA. After removal of 1 base from V and 7 bases from J, the junction contained 11 bases not matched to a gene. The CDR3 runs to 17 residues. The CDR3, as DNA: TGTGCCAGCAGCTTAGTTTCCCTCGGACTAGCGAAGAATGAGCAGTTCTTC. Translated: CASSLVSLGLAKNEQFF. The variable domain in full, with the rest retrieved from reference TRBV11-3 and TRBJ2-1, is EAGVVQSPRYKIIEKKQPVAFWCNPISGHNTLYWYLQNLGQGPELLIRYENEEAVDDSQLPKDRFSAERLKGVDSTLKIQPAELGDSAVYLCASSLVSLGLAKNEQFFGPGTRLTVL.

CDR3 amino acids: CASRSVTGGGEQYF. DNA of the CDR3: TGCGCCAGCCGTAGTGTGACAGGGGGCGGCGAGCAGTACTTC. This chain connects TRBV4-1 to TRBJ2-7; TRBD1 agrees at 10 bases. This CDR3 contains 14 residues. V was clipped by 8 bases and J by 6 bases; unmatched bases: 10. Germline V CDR1 and CDR2: MGHRA, YSYEKL.

Of note for this clonotype: Being one base from a much bigger clone, this may be a read error. The rearrangement uses TRBV6-5 and TRBJ2-2, with D uncertain. Looked up from germline, CDR1 is MNHEY and CDR2 is SVGAGI. CDR3 size: 16 residues. V lost 0 bases and J lost 5, with 13 bases in between. The CDR3 region has the DNA TGTGCCAGCAGTTACTCGAGGACCCCCCGAACCGGGGAGCTGTTTTTT. It translates to CASSYSRTPRTGELFF.

At least ten counts were recorded for this clonotype. The rearrangement links TRBV6-2 or TRBV6-3 to TRBJ2-1, with 8 bases lining up with TRBD1. CDR3 length equals 14 residues. Germline loops: CDR1 MNHEY, CDR2 SVGEGT. With 10 bases clipped from V and 2 bases from J, the junction kept 7 bases outside the gene matches. The CDR3 region is CATKLQGAYNEQFF. The CDR3 bases are TGTGCCACCAAACTACAGGGGGCCTACAATGAGCAGTTCTTC.

This clonotype was observed at least ten times. This chain links TRBV7-3 with TRBJ2-3; TRBD2 matches at 11 bases. With 8 bases clipped from V and 8 bases from J, the junction kept 9 bases outside the gene matches. The germline V gene encodes CDR1 SGHTA and CDR2 FQGTGA. CDR3 size: 14 residues. CDR3 protein: CASSLAGGPGTQYF. CDR3 DNA sequence: TGTGCCAGCTCTTTAGCGGGAGGGCCAGGTACGCAGTATTTT. Variable domain in full (rest from reference TRBV7-3 and TRBJ2-3): GAGVSQTPSNKVTEKGKYVELRCDPISGHTALYWYRQSLGQGPEFLIYFQGTGAADDSGLPNDRFFAVRPEGSVSTLKIQRTERGDSAVYLCASSLAGGPGTQYFGPGTRLTVL.

This clonotype was seen at least ten times. The genes are TRBV4-1 and TRBJ1-5; no definite D call. The V end was cut by 3 bases, the J end by 6 bases, with 6 bases between. Germline lookup yields CDR1 MGHRA and CDR2 YSYEKL. The CDR3 totals 12 residues. The CDR3 reads CASSHLGQPQHF. The CDR3 nucleotides are TGCGCCAGCAGCCACTTAGGTCAGCCCCAGCATTTT.